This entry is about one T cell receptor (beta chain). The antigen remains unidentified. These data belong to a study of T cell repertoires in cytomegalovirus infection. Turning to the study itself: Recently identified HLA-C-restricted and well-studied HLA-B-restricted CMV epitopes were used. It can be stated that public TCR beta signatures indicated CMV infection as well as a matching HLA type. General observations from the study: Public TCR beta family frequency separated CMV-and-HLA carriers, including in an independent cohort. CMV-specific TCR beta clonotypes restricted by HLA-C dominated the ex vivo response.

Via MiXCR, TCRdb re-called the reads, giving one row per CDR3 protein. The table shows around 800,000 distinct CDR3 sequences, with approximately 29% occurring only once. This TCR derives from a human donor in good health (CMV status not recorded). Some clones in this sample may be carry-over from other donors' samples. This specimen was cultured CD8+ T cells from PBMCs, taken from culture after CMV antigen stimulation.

CDR3 DNA: TGTGCCAGCAGCCCCTTTAGCGGGATCTACAATGAGCAGTTCTTC. Its protein is CASSPFSGIYNEQFF. The rearrangement uses TRBV27 and TRBJ2-1; 8 nucleotides align to TRBD2. Trimming took 6 bases from V and 3 from J; bases not matched to a gene: 7. The CDR3 spans 15 residues. Germline CDR1 MNHEY, CDR2 SMNVEV (reference sequence).